This TCR beta chain was sequenced for a study of T cell responses to AZD1222 COVID-19 vaccine. Whole-study findings and limits: CD4 TCRs linked to vaccination spanned spike, dominating at 160-218 and 743-854. Epitopes outside B.1.351 and B.1.1.7 mutated regions reportedly drew nearly half of spike TCRs. Mostly white British, mostly female donors; authors suggested clonal diversity may be underestimated.

Sequencing was performed with immunoSEQ multiplex PCR; in TCRdb, only in-frame clones are kept and a portion is missing. The table records around 140,000 clones, approximately 89% of them present only once. The V gene's germline CDR1 is MNHNS and CDR2 SASEGT. This CDR3 contains 15 residues. Unmatched junction bases numbered 5, after V lost 3 bases and J lost 4 bases. A note on this clone: Its target is unknown.

The rearrangement links TRBV6-1 to TRBJ1-5; 8 bases are a match to TRBD1. This TCR was sampled from an adult who received the AZD1222 COVID-19 vaccine. This sample comprised peripheral blood, obtained 28 days after the second AZD1222 dose. CDR3 DNA: TGTGCCAGCAGTGACAGGACAGGGAATAATCAGCCCCAGCATTTT. Amino acids: CASSDRTGNNQPQHF.